This paragraph covers one T cell receptor (beta chain) sequence. This clone has just one count. What antigen it recognizes has not been identified. Within one base of it there is no much larger clone, and no base qualities were kept. These data originate in a study of OX40 agonist ivuxolimab in advanced cancers. Study-level background: Ivuxolimab was a fully human IgG2 agonistic monoclonal antibody targeting the costimulatory receptor OX40 (CD134). Intravenous ivuxolimab was administered to patients every 2 weeks at six dose levels: 0.01, 0.1, 0.3, 1.5, 3 and 10 mg/kg. Among the 52 dose-escalation patients, 19 had hepatocellular carcinoma, roughly 15 melanoma, 9 renal cell carcinoma and 9 head and neck cancer. In the dose-escalation cohort, 75% to 85% of patients were male, and the mean age was roughly 56 years with a range of roughly 20 to 80. Patients were allowed to have had prior anti-PD-1, anti-PD-L1 or anti-CTLA-4 therapy, and more than 30% of the dose-escalation patients had previously received checkpoint inhibitors. Partial responses occurred in three dose-escalation patients: two with cutaneous melanoma and one with hepatocellular carcinoma. Peripheral TCRbeta sequencing was intended to test whether TCR sequence diversity was altered and clonal T-cell expansion was caused by ivuxolimab. The paper covers the monotherapy dose-escalation part of the phase I ivuxolimab trial, which included N ≈ 52 patients. Beyond this particular receptor, the publication reports: Which antigens the clonally expanded peripheral T cells were specific for was not determined. In the 0.1-3.0 mg/kg groups, partial responders had among the lowest normalized peripheral clonal expansion, particularly in CD8+ T cells. Low levels of normalized T-cell clonal expansion were also seen in some patients who did not respond. After ivuxolimab, expanded clones were on average more numerous among CD8+ T cells than among CD4+ T cells. Clonal expansion of both CD4+ and CD8+ blood T cells was observed from baseline to week 6 at doses 0.1 to 3.0 mg/kg.

According to the germline V gene, CDR1 reads WSHSY and CDR2 reads SAAADI. From its cysteine to its phenylalanine, the CDR3 spans 13 amino acids. Of all the DNA, just the CDR3 is kept, 39 bases in frame from base 1. V gives up 4 bases and J gives up 5 bases, and the segment between their germline ends measures 11 bases. Patients with autoimmune disease history or receiving systemic immunosuppression were excluded from the trial. In every dose cohort, peripheral blood was drawn for TCR sequencing at baseline, cycle 4 day 1, and cycle 7 day 1. Samples were obtained from an open-label, multicenter, first-in-human phase I dose-escalation trial of ivuxolimab. The trial enrolled adults with locally advanced or metastatic head and neck squamous cell, hepatocellular, melanoma or renal cell carcinoma. Before TCR sequencing, CD4+ and CD8+ T cells were separately sorted from peripheral blood. Genomic DNA was isolated from the sorted cells so that the TCRbeta CDR3 region could be sequenced. The immunoSEQ Assay was used to sequence the TCRbeta CDR3 regions. Sourced from immuneACCESS, this table was stored by TCRdb with only in-frame sequences that have V and J called. A share of the clones is absent; for the studies checked, an unresolved V gene accounts for under half, and the remainder has no known explanation. The table for this sample lists fewer than 55,000 clones; 87% of them were counted only once. Jointly, the top ten make up more than 1.5% of the sample.

This clonotype was obtained from an adult with an advanced solid tumor such as melanoma, head and neck, liver or kidney cancer. This sample comprised CD4+ or CD8+ T cells sorted from blood, obtained in a trial of the OX40 agonist ivuxolimab. The chain uses TRBV10-2 and TRBJ1-1; the D gene is not confidently resolved. The CDR3 here reads CASSVQIGTEAFF. The nucleotide sequence reads as follows: TGCGCCAGCAGTGTTCAGATAGGTACTGAAGCTTTCTTT.